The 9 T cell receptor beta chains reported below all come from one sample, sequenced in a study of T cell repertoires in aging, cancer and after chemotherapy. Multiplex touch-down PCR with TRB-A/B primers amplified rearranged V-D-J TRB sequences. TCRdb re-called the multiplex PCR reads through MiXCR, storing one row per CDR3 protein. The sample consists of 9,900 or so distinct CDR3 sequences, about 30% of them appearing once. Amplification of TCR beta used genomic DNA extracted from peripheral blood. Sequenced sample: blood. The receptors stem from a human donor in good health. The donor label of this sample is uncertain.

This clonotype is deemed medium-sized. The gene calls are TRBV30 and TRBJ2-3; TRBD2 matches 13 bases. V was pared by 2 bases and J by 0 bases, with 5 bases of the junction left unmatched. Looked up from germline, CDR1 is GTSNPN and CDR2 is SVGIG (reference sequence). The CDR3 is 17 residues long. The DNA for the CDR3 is TGTGCCTGGAGTAAGACTAGCGGGGGGACTAGCACAGATACGCAGTATTTT. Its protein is CAWSKTSGGTSTDTQYF.

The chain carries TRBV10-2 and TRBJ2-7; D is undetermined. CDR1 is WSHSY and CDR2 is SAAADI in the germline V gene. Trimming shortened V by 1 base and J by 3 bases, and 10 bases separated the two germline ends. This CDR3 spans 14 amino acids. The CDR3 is CASSEFGRIYEQYF. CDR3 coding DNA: TGCGCCAGCAGTGAGTTCGGGCGCATCTACGAGCAGTACTTC.

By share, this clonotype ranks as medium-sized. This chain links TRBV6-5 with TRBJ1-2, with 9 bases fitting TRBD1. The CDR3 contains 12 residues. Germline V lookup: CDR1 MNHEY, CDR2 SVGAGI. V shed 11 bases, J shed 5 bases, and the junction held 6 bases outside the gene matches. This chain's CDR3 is CASTGQGYGYTF. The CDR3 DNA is TGTGCCTCCACGGGACAGGGATATGGCTACACCTTC.

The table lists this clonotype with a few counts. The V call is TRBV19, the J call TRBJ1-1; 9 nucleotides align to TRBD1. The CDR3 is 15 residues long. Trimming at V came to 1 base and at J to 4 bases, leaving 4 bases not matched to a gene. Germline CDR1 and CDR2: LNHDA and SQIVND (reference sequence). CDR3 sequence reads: CASSIATGGGTEAFF. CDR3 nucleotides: TGTGCCAGTAGTATAGCGACAGGGGGTGGCACTGAAGCTTTCTTT.

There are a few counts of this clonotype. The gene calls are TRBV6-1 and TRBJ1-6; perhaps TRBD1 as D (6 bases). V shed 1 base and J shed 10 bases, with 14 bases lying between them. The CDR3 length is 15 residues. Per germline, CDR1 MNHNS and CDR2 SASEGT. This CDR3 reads CASSEVLQGGSPLHF. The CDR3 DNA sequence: TGTGCCAGCAGTGAAGTATTACAGGGCGGGTCACCCCTCCACTTT.

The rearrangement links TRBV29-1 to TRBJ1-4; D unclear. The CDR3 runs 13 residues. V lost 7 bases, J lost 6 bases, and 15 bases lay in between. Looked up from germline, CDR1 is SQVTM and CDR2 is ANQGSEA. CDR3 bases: TGCAGCGGCGGGAGGGTGGGAGATGAAAAACTGTTTTTT. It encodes CSGGRVGDEKLFF.

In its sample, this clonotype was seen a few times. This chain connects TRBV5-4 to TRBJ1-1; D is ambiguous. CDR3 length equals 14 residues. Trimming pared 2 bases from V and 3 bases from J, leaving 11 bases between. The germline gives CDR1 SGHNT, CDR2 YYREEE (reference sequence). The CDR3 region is CASSLVTRDTEAFF. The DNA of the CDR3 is TGTGCCAGCAGCTTAGTGACGAGGGACACTGAAGCTTTCTTT.

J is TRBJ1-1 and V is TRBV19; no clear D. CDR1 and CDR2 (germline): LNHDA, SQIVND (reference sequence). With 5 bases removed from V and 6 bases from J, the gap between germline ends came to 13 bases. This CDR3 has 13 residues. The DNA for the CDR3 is TGTGCCAGTAGTCTTATCAACGGGGCTGAAGCTTTCTTT. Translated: CASSLINGAEAFF.

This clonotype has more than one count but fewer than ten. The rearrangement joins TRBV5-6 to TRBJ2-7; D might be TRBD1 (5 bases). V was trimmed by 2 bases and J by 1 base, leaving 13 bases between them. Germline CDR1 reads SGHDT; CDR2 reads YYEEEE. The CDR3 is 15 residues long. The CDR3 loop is CASSLTQGISYEQYF. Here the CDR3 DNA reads TGTGCCAGCAGCTTAACCCAGGGCATATCCTACGAGCAGTACTTC.